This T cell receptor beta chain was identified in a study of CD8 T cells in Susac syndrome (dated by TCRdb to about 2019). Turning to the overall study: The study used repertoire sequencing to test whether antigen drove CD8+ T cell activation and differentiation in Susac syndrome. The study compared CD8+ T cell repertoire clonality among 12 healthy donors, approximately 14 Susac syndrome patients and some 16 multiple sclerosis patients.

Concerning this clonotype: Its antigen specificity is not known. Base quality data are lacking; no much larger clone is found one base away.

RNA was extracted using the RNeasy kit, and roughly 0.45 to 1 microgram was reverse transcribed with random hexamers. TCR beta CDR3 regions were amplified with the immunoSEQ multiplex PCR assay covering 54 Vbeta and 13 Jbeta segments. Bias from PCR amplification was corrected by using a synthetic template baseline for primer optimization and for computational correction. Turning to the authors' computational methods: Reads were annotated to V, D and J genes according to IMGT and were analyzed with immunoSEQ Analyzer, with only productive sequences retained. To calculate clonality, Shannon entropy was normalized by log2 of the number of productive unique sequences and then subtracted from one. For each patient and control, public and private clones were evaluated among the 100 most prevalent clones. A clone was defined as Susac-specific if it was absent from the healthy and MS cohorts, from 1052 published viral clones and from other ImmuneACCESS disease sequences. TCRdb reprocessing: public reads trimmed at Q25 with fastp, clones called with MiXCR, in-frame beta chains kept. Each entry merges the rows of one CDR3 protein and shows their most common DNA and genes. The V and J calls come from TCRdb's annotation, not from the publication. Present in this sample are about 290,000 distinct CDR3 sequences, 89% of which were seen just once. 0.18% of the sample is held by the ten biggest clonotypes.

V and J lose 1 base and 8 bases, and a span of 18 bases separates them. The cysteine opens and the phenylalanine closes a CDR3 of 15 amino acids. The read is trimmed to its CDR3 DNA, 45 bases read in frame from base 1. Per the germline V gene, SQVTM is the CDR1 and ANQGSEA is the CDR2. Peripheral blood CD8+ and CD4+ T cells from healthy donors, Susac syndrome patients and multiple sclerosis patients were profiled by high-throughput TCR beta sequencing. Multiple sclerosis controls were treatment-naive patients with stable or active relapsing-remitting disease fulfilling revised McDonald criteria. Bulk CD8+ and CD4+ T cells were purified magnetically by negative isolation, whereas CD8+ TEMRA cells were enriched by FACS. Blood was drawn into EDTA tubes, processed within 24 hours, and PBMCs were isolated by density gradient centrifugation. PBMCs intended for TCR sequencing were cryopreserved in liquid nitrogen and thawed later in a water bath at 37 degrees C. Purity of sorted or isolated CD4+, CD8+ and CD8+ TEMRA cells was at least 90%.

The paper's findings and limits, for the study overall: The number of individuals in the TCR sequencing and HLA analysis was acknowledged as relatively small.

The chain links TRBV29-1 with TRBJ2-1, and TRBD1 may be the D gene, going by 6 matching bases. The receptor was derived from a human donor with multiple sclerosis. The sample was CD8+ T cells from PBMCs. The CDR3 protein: CSVEALGRGGYEQFF. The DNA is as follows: TGCAGCGTTGAAGCATTGGGCAGGGGCGGGTATGAGCAGTTCTTC.